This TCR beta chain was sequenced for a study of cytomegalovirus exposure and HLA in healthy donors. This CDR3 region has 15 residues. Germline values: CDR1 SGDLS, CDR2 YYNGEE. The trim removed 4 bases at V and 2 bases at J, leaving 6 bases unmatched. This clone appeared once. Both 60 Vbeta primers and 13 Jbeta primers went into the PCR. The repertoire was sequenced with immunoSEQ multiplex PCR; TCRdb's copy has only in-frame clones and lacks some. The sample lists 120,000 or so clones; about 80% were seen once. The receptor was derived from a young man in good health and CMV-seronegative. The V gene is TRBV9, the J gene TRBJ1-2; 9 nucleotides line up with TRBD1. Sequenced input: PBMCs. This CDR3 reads CASSPRDRDNYGYTF. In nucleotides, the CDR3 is TGTGCCAGCAGCCCCCGGGACAGGGACAACTATGGCTACACCTTC.